This T cell receptor beta chain comes out of a study of blood T cell repertoires in COVID-19. Overall study context: Samples came from the United States, Italy and Spain, spanning acute and convalescent COVID-19. T cells, B-cell-depleted T cells, or PBMCs supplied cDNA or gDNA.

Per the original data handling: Researchers report that nucleated cell counts were estimated from reference gene primer amplification. Sequenced by immunoSEQ multiplex PCR; TCRdb stores in-frame clones only, minus some. From that table come the V and J calls and clone size; the DNA was used to work out D and trimming. The repertoire has roughly 250,000 clones, roughly 80% of them found once; the top ten carry over 3%. Material: peripheral blood. This sequence was found in a woman aged 40 to 49 with active or convalescent COVID-19.

For the CDR3, the DNA is TGTGCCAGTAGTACCTTCGGGAGTTCACCCCTCCACTTT. It codes for CASSTFGSSPLHF. This rearrangement joins TRBV19 to TRBJ1-6, with D uncertain. The CDR3 runs to 13 residues. The ends were cut back, 4 bases at V and 9 bases at J, with 10 bases in the middle. Germline loops: CDR1 LNHDA, CDR2 SQIVND (reference sequence). Looking up the rest from reference TRBV19 and TRBJ1-6 gives the full variable domain: DGGITQSPKYLFRKEGQNVTLSCEQNLNHDAMYWYRQDPGQGLRLIYYSQIVNDFQKGDIAEGYSVSREKKESFPLTVTSAQKNPTAFYLCASSTFGSSPLHFGNGTRLTVT.